The clone carrying this T cell receptor (beta chain) has a handful of counts. Measured with immunoSEQ multiplex PCR; TCRdb has only the in-frame clones, and not every one. Here the sample spans under 350,000 clones, nearly 90% being singletons. The sample is drawn from a study of blood T cell repertoires in COVID-19. The CDR3 runs 14 residues. Trimming removed 5 bases from V and 1 base from J; junction bases left unmatched: 4. Germline V CDR1 and CDR2: LGHDT, YNNKEL (reference sequence). The V and J genes are TRBV3-1 (or the pseudogene TRBV3-2) and TRBJ1-1; TRBD1 matches 7 bases. Sequenced material: PBMCs or T cells enriched from blood (not recorded which). The clonotype was recovered from a woman aged 60 to 75 who had recovered from COVID-19. CDR3 amino acids: CASSYRGTNTEAFF. The CDR3 DNA sequence: TGTGCCAGCAGCTACAGGGGTACGAACACTGAAGCTTTCTTT.